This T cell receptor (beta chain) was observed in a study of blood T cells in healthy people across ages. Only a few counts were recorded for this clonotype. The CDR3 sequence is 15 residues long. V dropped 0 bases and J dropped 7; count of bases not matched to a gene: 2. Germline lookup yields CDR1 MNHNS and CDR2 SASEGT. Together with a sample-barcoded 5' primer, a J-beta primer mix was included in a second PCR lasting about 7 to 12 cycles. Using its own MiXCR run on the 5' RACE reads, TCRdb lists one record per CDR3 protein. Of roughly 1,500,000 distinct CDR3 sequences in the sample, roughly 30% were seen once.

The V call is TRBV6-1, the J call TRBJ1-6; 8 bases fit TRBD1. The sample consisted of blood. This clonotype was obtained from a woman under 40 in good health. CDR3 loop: CASSEAYRGNSPLHF. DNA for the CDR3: TGTGCCAGCAGTGAAGCCTACAGGGGGAATTCACCCCTCCACTTT.